The entry that follows covers one TCR beta chain sequence. The antigen remains unidentified. This sample is part of a study of T-cell reconstitution after alpha-beta-depleted transplantation in children. Germline assignment: CDR1 LNHDA and CDR2 SQIVND (reference sequence). The CDR3 length is 14 residues. V lost 2 bases and J lost 7, with 14 bases in between. TCRbeta library preparation incorporated unique molecular identifiers. TCRdb reanalysed the PCR reads using MiXCR and keeps one entry per CDR3 protein. This sample has about 980,000 distinct CDR3 sequences; about 29% occur once, and the top ten carry roughly 28%. Study-level points and caveats: Several hundred expanded graft clones reportedly gave rise to the alpha-beta T cells present about two months after transplant. From surviving recipient T cells and thymic progenitors came the high day-60 TCRbeta diversity observed in some patients.

Here the sequenced sample was PBMCs, mostly from graft donor cells, taken 360 days after TCRalphabeta/CD19-depleted stem cell transplant. This chain uses TRBV19 with TRBJ1-1; D not resolved. This sequence originates from a boy younger than two who had a stem cell transplant for SCID, so the T cells may come from the graft donor. The CDR3 loop is CASSIRNSRYEAFF. Written as DNA, the CDR3 is TGTGCCAGTAGTATAAGGAACAGCCGATATGAAGCTTTCTTT.